The clone carrying this T cell receptor (beta chain) showed up just a few times. CDR3 length: 11 amino acids. Trimming stripped 1 base from V and 8 bases from J, with 5 bases between. In germline, CDR1 is SGHVS, CDR2 FQNEAQ. This record comes from a study of blood T cell repertoires in COVID-19. TCRdb keeps only in-frame clones here, not all; method: immunoSEQ multiplex PCR. The sample carries about 64,000 clones, 75% to 85% recorded once. The sequencing sample was made of peripheral blood. The sequence derives from a human donor in a cohort sampled during active COVID-19. The chain joins TRBV7-8 to TRBJ1-1; D gene unclear. This CDR3 reads CASSLGIEAFF. The CDR3 region has the DNA TGTGCCAGCAGCTTAGGTATAGAAGCTTTCTTT.